This TCR beta chain was sequenced for a study of blood T cell repertoires in COVID-19. About the study: COVID-19 samples, acute and convalescent, were from the United States, Italy and Spain.

The V and J ends lost 0 bases and 7 bases, in that order; junction bases with no gene match: 7. CDR3 size: 17 residues. Germline V gives CDR1 SGHKS, CDR2 YYEKEE (reference sequence). The authors' processing: Quantification of nucleated cells was approximated via reference gene primer amplification. Produced via immunoSEQ multiplex PCR; TCRdb's table is partial and in-frame only. D and trimming were read from the DNA, whereas the V and J calls and clone size are those reported in that table. This table has 120,000 or so clones, roughly 90% appearing once. Sequenced: peripheral blood. The rearrangement joins TRBV5-5 to TRBJ2-1, with 13 positions matching TRBD2. The sequence derives from a middle-aged man with acute or convalescent COVID-19. CDR3 coding DNA: TGTGCCAGCAGCTTGGCCGGGACTAGCGGGATGAGGAATGAGCAGTTCTTC. This translates into CASSLAGTSGMRNEQFF.